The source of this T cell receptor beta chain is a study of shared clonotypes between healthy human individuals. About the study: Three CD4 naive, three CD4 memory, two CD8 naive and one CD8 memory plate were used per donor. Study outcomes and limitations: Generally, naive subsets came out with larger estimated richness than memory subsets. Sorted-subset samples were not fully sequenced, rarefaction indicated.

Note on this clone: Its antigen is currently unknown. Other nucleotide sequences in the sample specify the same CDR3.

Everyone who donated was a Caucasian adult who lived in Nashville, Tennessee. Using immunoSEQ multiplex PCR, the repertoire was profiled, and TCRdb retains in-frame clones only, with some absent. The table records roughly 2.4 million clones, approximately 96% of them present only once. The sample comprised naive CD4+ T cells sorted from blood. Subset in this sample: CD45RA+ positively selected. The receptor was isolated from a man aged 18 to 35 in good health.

The CDR3 nucleotides read TGTGCCAGCAGTTTCAGGCAGAATACGCAGTATTTT. It is translated as CASSFRQNTQYF. The V and J genes are TRBV28 and TRBJ2-3; D is uncertain. Germline CDR1 reads MDHEN; CDR2 reads SYDVKM. This CDR3 is 12 amino acids long. V lost 3 bases and J 7 bases, leaving 8 bases between the germline ends.